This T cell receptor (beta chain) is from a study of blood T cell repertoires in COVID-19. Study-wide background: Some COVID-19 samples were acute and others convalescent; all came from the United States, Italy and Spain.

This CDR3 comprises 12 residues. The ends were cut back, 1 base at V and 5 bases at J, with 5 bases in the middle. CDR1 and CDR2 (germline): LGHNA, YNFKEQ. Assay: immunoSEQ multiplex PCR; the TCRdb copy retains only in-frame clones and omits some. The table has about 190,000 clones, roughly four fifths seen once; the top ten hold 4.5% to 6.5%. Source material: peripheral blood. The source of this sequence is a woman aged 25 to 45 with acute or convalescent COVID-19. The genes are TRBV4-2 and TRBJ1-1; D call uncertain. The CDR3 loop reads CASSQVRTEAFF. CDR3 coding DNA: TGTGCCAGCAGCCAAGTGAGGACTGAAGCTTTCTTT.